Following are 27 T cell receptor beta chains from one sample sequenced in a study of control samples from healthy donors and cancer patients. The method was immunoSEQ multiplex PCR; TCRdb's version includes in-frame clones alone and lacks a portion of them. The sample shows more than 65,000 clones, around 90% of them seen only once. What was sequenced was PBMCs. The source of these receptors is a woman aged 55 to 70 with head and neck cancer.

This chain joins TRBV10-3 and TRBJ2-3; 9 bases are a match to TRBD2. Per germline, CDR1 ENHRY and CDR2 SYGVKD. V gave up 10 bases and J gave up 0 bases; unmatched junction bases: 8. The CDR3 length is 15 residues. The chain's CDR3 is CASLVGLASTDTQYF. The CDR3 DNA reads TGTGCCAGTTTGGTGGGACTAGCTAGCACAGATACGCAGTATTTT.

This clone turned up a few times. The chain uses TRBV6-2 or TRBV6-3 and TRBJ1-2; no clear D gene. Germline CDR1 and CDR2: MNHEY and SVGEGT. With 3 bases removed from V and 2 bases from J, the gap between germline ends came to 4 bases. The CDR3 spans 12 residues. DNA of the CDR3: TGTGCCAGCAGTTATACAAACTATGGCTACACCTTC. This sequence encodes CASSYTNYGYTF.

The chain joins TRBV27 to TRBJ1-5; no definite D call. V lost 5 bases to trimming and J lost 0 bases, with 14 bases between them. CDR3 length: 16 residues. The V gene's germline CDR1 is MNHEY and CDR2 SMNVEV (reference sequence). This chain's CDR3 is CASSARTENSNQPQHF. The CDR3 nucleotides read TGTGCCAGCAGTGCTCGGACTGAGAATAGCAATCAGCCCCAGCATTTT.

The V call is TRBV5-4, the J call TRBJ1-2; possible D gene TRBD1, 5 bases. Per the germline V gene, CDR1 is SGHNT and CDR2 is YYREEE (reference sequence). This CDR3 has 14 amino acids. Trimming took 0 bases from V and 7 from J, leaving 13 bases between them. The CDR3 region is CASSLELQGGGYTF. The CDR3, as DNA: TGTGCCAGCAGCTTGGAGCTTCAGGGTGGTGGCTACACCTTC.

V gene TRBV7-2 combines with J gene TRBJ2-1, with a weak D call TRBD1 (6 bases). The CDR3 loop spans 17 amino acids. V was pared by 2 bases and J by 0 bases, with 14 bases between. Germline V gives CDR1 SGHTA, CDR2 FQGNSA. The CDR3 loop reads CASSLTGRSSSYNEQFF. The CDR3 DNA reads as TGTGCCAGCAGCTTAACAGGGAGATCTAGCTCCTACAATGAGCAGTTCTTC.

The chain joins TRBV3-1 (or the pseudogene TRBV3-2) to TRBJ1-6; D perhaps matches TRBD1 (5 bases). The CDR3 is 15 residues long. With 8 bases removed from V and 5 bases from J, the gap between germline ends came to 16 bases. CDR1 and CDR2 from the germline V gene are LGHDT and YNNKEL (reference sequence). The CDR3, as DNA: TGTGCCAGCTCGGAGGGGACGGGACATAATTCACCCCTCCACTTT. Amino acid sequence: CASSEGTGHNSPLHF.

The CDR3 region is CASSLAGEDTQYF. DNA of the CDR3: TGTGCCAGCAGCTTGGCTGGGGAAGATACGCAGTATTTT. The chain is built from TRBV5-6 and TRBJ2-3, with D uncertain. V lost 0 bases to trimming and J lost 5 bases, with 7 bases between them. This CDR3 has 13 amino acids. CDR1 and CDR2 from the germline V gene are SGHDT and YYEEEE.

This rearrangement joins TRBV7-9 to TRBJ1-1; D remains ambiguous. The CDR3 is 16 residues long. The V end lost 5 bases, the J end lost 7 bases, and 23 bases lay between the germline ends. The germline V gene encodes CDR1 SEHNR and CDR2 FQNEAQ (reference sequence). As DNA, the CDR3 is TGTGCCAGCAGCCCAATTATACGGTACACCGAATATGAAGCTTTCTTT. Translating gives CASSPIIRYTEYEAFF.

V usage is TRBV2 and J usage is TRBJ1-6; TRBD1 matches at 7 bases. Germline CDR1 reads SNHLY; CDR2 reads FYNNEI. This CDR3 has 14 amino acids. V trimming: 0 bases; J trimming: 9 bases; junction bases outside the gene matches: 2. CDR3 sequence (DNA): TGTGCCAGCAGTGAAGCAGGGGGCGTTTCACCCCTCCACTTT. Amino acid sequence: CASSEAGGVSPLHF.

The V call is TRBV2, the J call TRBJ2-7; D uncertain. The V and J ends lost 4 bases and 9 bases respectively, with 13 bases between them. Germline V gene data show CDR1 as SNHLY and CDR2 as FYNNEI. There are 12 residues in the CDR3. The CDR3 loop reads CASSGATTRQYF. The CDR3 nucleotides read TGTGCCAGCAGTGGGGCAACTACACGGCAGTACTTC.

The chain has TRBV14 and TRBJ2-7, with 9 bases lining up with TRBD1. CDR1 is SGHDN and CDR2 is FVKESK in the germline V gene. CDR3 length: 12 amino acids. Losses at the gene ends were 4 bases for V and 6 bases for J; bases not matched to a gene: 1. The CDR3 coding sequence is TGTGCCAGCAGCCGGGACAGGGTCGAGCAGTACTTC. Translated: CASSRDRVEQYF.

The gene calls are TRBV25-1 and TRBJ1-5; the match to TRBD1 covers 8 bases. CDR1 and CDR2 (germline): MGHDK, SYGVNS. The junction had 6 bases not matched to a gene; V was cut back by 3 bases and J by 5 bases. This CDR3 region has 15 residues. The chain's CDR3 is CASSESGGEHQPQHF. For the CDR3, the DNA is TGTGCCAGCAGTGAGTCAGGGGGCGAGCATCAGCCCCAGCATTTT.

The sample holds one count of this clone. The chain uses TRBV6-4 and TRBJ2-2; 10 nucleotides agree with TRBD2. The CDR3 spans 16 residues. V was pared by 5 bases and J by 4 bases, with 7 bases of the junction left unmatched. The germline V gene has CDR1 MRHNA and CDR2 SNTAGT. The chain's CDR3 is CASSYTSGMGTGELFF. The CDR3 DNA follows: TGTGCCAGCAGTTATACTAGCGGGATGGGCACCGGGGAGCTGTTTTTT.

V is TRBV7-2 and J is TRBJ2-2; TRBD2 is a possible D gene (5 bases). The CDR3 contains 15 residues. V lost 1 base, J lost 6 bases, and 12 bases lay in between. Germline V CDR1 and CDR2: SGHTA, FQGNSA. CDR3 residues: CASSLGGEIAGELFF. CDR3 DNA: TGTGCCAGCAGCTTAGGGGGAGAAATCGCCGGGGAGCTGTTTTTT.

The chain combines TRBV6-2 or TRBV6-3 with TRBJ1-1; no reliable D call. Germline assignment: CDR1 MNHEY and CDR2 SVGEGT. The length of the CDR3 is 16 residues. Trimming removed 7 bases at V and 0 bases at J, with 18 bases between. The CDR3 DNA follows: TGTGCCAGCACCCCTAAGGAGAGATACATGAACACTGAAGCTTTCTTT. Protein sequence: CASTPKERYMNTEAFF.

The genes are TRBV7-9 and TRBJ2-7; 9 bases agree with TRBD1. Looked up from germline, CDR1 is SEHNR and CDR2 is FQNEAQ (reference sequence). The junction had 7 bases not matched to a gene; V was cut back by 5 bases and J by 5 bases. The CDR3 covers 14 residues. CDR3 region: CASSNWDREDEQYF. DNA of the CDR3: TGTGCCAGCAGCAACTGGGACAGGGAGGACGAGCAGTACTTC.

This rearrangement joins TRBV11-2 to TRBJ2-7; no definite D call. CDR3 length: 13 residues. The germline V and J ends were trimmed by 2 bases and 6 bases, with 11 bases remaining between them. CDR1 and CDR2 from the germline V gene are SGHAT and FQNNGV. Written as DNA, the CDR3 is TGTGCCAGCAGCTTATCCGCGCTGATCGAGCAGTACTTC. It yields the protein CASSLSALIEQYF.

The sample holds one count of this clone. The gene calls are TRBV3-1 (or the pseudogene TRBV3-2) and TRBJ2-1; 7 positions agree with TRBD2. There are 14 residues in the CDR3. The trim removed 3 bases at V and 4 bases at J, leaving 3 bases unmatched. Germline loops: CDR1 LGHDT, CDR2 YNNKEL (reference sequence). In nucleotides, the CDR3 is TGTGCCAGCAGCCAGTTAGCGGGTTACAATGAGCAGTTCTTC. It is translated as CASSQLAGYNEQFF.

The rearrangement links TRBV19 to TRBJ1-2, with D unresolved. CDR1 LNHDA and CDR2 SQIVND come from the germline V gene (reference sequence). This CDR3 contains 11 residues. V lost 3 bases to trimming and J lost 8 bases, with 7 bases between them. CDR3 bases: TGTGCCAGTAGTATCGGGGAAGGCTACACCTTC. Residues: CASSIGEGYTF.

This rearrangement joins TRBV6-4 to TRBJ2-5, with TRBD2 matching 11 bases. The ends lost 4 bases at V and 5 bases at J; junction bases unmatched: 6. Germline loops: CDR1 MRHNA, CDR2 SNTAGT. This CDR3 comprises 15 residues. CDR3 residues: CASSVTSGSFETQYF. The CDR3 coding sequence is TGTGCCAGCAGTGTAACTAGCGGGAGCTTTGAGACCCAGTACTTC.

The chain combines TRBV9 with TRBJ1-3; TRBD1 agrees at 9 bases. Germline CDR1 and CDR2: SGDLS and YYNGEE. The CDR3 sequence is 16 residues long. With V trimmed by 0 bases and J by 4 bases, 5 bases remained unmatched. The CDR3: CASSVGGTGPGNTIYF. In nucleotides, the CDR3 is TGTGCCAGCAGCGTAGGGGGGACAGGGCCAGGAAACACCATATATTTT.

This chain joins TRBV6-5 and TRBJ1-5, with a tentative D call TRBD1 (5 bases). V lost 8 bases, J lost 0 bases, and 8 bases lay in between. Germline V lookup: CDR1 MNHEY, CDR2 SVGAGI. The CDR3 contains 13 residues. The CDR3 sequence is CASLQDSNQPQHF. In DNA form, the CDR3 reads TGTGCCAGCTTACAGGATAGCAATCAGCCCCAGCATTTT.

This clone was detected only once. The rearrangement uses TRBV19 and TRBJ1-5; no definite D call. Germline lookup yields CDR1 LNHDA and CDR2 SQIVND (reference sequence). The CDR3 extends over 13 amino acids. V lost 7 bases, J lost 5 bases, and 12 bases lay in between. CDR3 coding DNA: TGTGCCAGTACTCAAGACGGGTATCAGCCCCAGCATTTT. This translates into CASTQDGYQPQHF. The full variable domain, its missing parts supplied by reference TRBV19 and TRBJ1-5, is DGGITQSPKYLFRKEGQNVTLSCEQNLNHDAMYWYRQDPGQGLRLIYYSQIVNDFQKGDIAEGYSVSREKKESFPLTVTSAQKNPTAFYLCASTQDGYQPQHFGDGTRLSIL.

This clone appeared a single time. The CDR3: CASSLSGGEEKLFF. The CDR3 nucleotides read TGCGCCAGCAGCTTGTCGGGGGGCGAAGAAAAACTGTTTTTT. V usage is TRBV5-1 and J usage is TRBJ1-4; tentative D call: TRBD1 (6 bases). Trimming pared 1 base from V and 8 bases from J, leaving 12 bases between. CDR3 length: 14 amino acids. The germline V gene encodes CDR1 SGHRS and CDR2 YFSETQ.

This chain connects TRBV4-2 to TRBJ2-3; D ambiguous. The CDR3 has 16 amino acids. Trimming removed 0 bases from V and 5 bases from J, with 15 bases in between. CDR1 LGHNA and CDR2 YNFKEQ come from the germline V gene. CDR3 protein: CASSQDQGSRGDTQYF. CDR3 nucleotide sequence: TGTGCCAGCAGCCAAGATCAAGGTAGCCGCGGAGATACGCAGTATTTT.

The V call is TRBV19, the J call TRBJ2-2; D is unclear. The CDR3 loop spans 13 amino acids. The germline CDR1 and CDR2 sequences are LNHDA and SQIVND (reference sequence). With 1 base removed from V and 6 bases from J, the gap between germline ends came to 6 bases. CDR3 nucleotides: TGTGCCAGTAGTATAGTCACCCCCGGGGAGCTGTTTTTT. This codes for CASSIVTPGELFF. Together with reference TRBV19 and TRBJ2-2, the CDR3 gives the full variable domain: DGGITQSPKYLFRKEGQNVTLSCEQNLNHDAMYWYRQDPGQGLRLIYYSQIVNDFQKGDIAEGYSVSREKKESFPLTVTSAQKNPTAFYLCASSIVTPGELFFGEGSRLTVL.

This rearrangement joins TRBV15 to TRBJ2-7; 9 positions agree with TRBD1. CDR1 LNHNV and CDR2 YYDKDF come from the germline V gene (reference sequence). The CDR3 spans 14 residues. Germline trimming cut 2 bases from V and 2 bases from J; bases unmatched to any gene: 1. CDR3 bases: TGTGCCACCAGCAGAACAGGGGGCACCTACGAGCAGTACTTC. The encoded protein is CATSRTGGTYEQYF.